This passage covers 19 T cell receptor beta chains from one sample sequenced in a study of blood T cell repertoires in COVID-19. Here immunoSEQ multiplex PCR was the method, and the copy in TCRdb shows in-frame clones only, minus some. The data show more than 150,000 clones, approximately 90% seen once. The sequenced sample consisted of peripheral blood. These receptors were taken from a woman between 65 and 79 years old with acute or convalescent COVID-19.

The chain carries TRBV6-1 and TRBJ1-5; TRBD1 agrees at 9 bases. V shed 4 bases and J 0 bases; nucleotides not matched to a gene: 4. Germline CDR1 is MNHNS and CDR2 is SASEGT. CDR3 length equals 16 residues. The DNA of the CDR3 is TGTGCCAGCAGTGGGGGGACAGGGCATAGCAATCAGCCCCAGCATTTT. Translation: CASSGGTGHSNQPQHF.

This clone was seen a few times. The gene calls are TRBV18 and TRBJ1-2; D is ambiguous. Deletions cut 3 bases from V and 3 bases from J, with 11 bases between. Germline V gives CDR1 KGHSH, CDR2 LQKENI. The CDR3 spans 14 residues. The CDR3 reads CASSPRGYDYGYTF. CDR3 sequence (DNA): TGTGCCAGCTCACCGAGAGGGTACGACTATGGCTACACCTTC.

The chain employs TRBV30 and TRBJ1-5; 10 bases align to TRBD1. CDR3 length: 14 amino acids. Trimming removed 1 base from V and 6 bases from J; junction bases left unmatched: 3. CDR1 and CDR2 (germline): GTSNPN, SVGIG (reference sequence). The CDR3 DNA reads as TGTGCCTGGAGTGCCGGGACAGGGGCTCAGCCCCAGCATTTT. This codes for CAWSAGTGAQPQHF.

The chain carries TRBV6-5 and TRBJ2-1; 7 bases map to TRBD2. Germline assignment: CDR1 MNHEY and CDR2 SVGAGI. CDR3 length: 14 amino acids. V gave up 7 bases and J gave up 6 bases; unmatched junction bases: 9. The CDR3 DNA reads TGTGCCAGCAATAACGGGGGGAGTTTCAATGAGCAGTTCTTC. It codes for CASNNGGSFNEQFF.

The chain links TRBV18 to TRBJ2-2; 8 positions agree with TRBD1. The V gene end was trimmed by 6 bases and the J gene end by 6 bases; junction bases not matched to a gene: 9. Germline-derived CDR1 and CDR2 are KGHSH and LQKENI. This CDR3 region has 15 residues. The CDR3 is CASSLAGGAAGELFF. The CDR3 DNA sequence: TGTGCCAGCTCCCTCGCAGGGGGCGCCGCCGGGGAGCTGTTTTTT.

The chain recombines TRBV5-6 with TRBJ2-5, with 7 bases matching TRBD1. The germline V gene has CDR1 SGHDT and CDR2 YYEEEE. Unmatched junction bases numbered 9, after V lost 4 bases and J lost 6 bases. The CDR3 spans 14 residues. CDR3 loop: CASSRQGPGKTQYF. CDR3 nucleotide sequence: TGTGCCAGCAGCCGACAGGGACCCGGGAAGACCCAGTACTTC.

The chain combines TRBV7-9 with TRBJ1-6, with 11 bases that match TRBD1. The CDR3 sequence is 17 residues long. V shed 4 bases and J 1 base; nucleotides not matched to a gene: 3. The germline CDR1 and CDR2 sequences are SEHNR and FQNEAQ (reference sequence). The CDR3 region is CASSSGQGASYNSPLHF. The CDR3 DNA reads TGTGCCAGCAGCTCAGGACAGGGGGCTTCCTATAATTCACCCCTCCACTTT.

The chain combines TRBV18 with TRBJ2-1, with D possibly being TRBD1 (7 bases). The CDR3 consists of 16 residues. Looked up from germline, CDR1 is KGHSH and CDR2 is LQKENI. Trimming stripped 9 bases from V and 3 bases from J, with 21 bases between. CDR3 DNA sequence: TGTGCCAGTGCTACCTACAGGGGAGGCGTCTACAATGAGCAGTTCTTC. Translation: CASATYRGGVYNEQFF.

V usage is TRBV7-9 and J usage is TRBJ2-3; 7 nucleotides align to TRBD2. The CDR3 length is 14 residues. V gave up 3 bases and J gave up 3 bases; unmatched junction bases: 3. Germline CDR1 reads SEHNR; CDR2 reads FQNEAQ (reference sequence). CDR3 coding DNA: TGTGCCAGCAGCTTTTCCGGGGGGACAGATACGCAGTATTTT. As protein: CASSFSGGTDTQYF.

The V and J genes are TRBV10-3 and TRBJ1-2; TRBD1 matches 8 bases. This CDR3 comprises 13 residues. J lost 4 bases, V lost 6 bases, and 4 bases had no gene match. The germline V gene encodes CDR1 ENHRY and CDR2 SYGVKD. This CDR3 is CAISPGTGYGYTF. DNA for the CDR3: TGTGCCATCAGCCCCGGGACAGGCTATGGCTACACCTTC.

This clone was detected only once. The chain uses TRBV4-1 and TRBJ1-2, with D possibly matching TRBD1 (5 bases). Trimming pared 0 bases from V and 4 bases from J, leaving 12 bases between. In germline, CDR1 is MGHRA, CDR2 YSYEKL. The CDR3 extends over 15 amino acids. The CDR3 region is CASSQDEGVTYGYTF. The CDR3 DNA is TGCGCCAGCAGCCAAGATGAAGGGGTTACCTATGGCTACACCTTC.

This clone showed up just once. The gene calls are TRBV6-5 and TRBJ2-5; D unresolved. The ends were cut back, 6 bases at V and 3 bases at J, with 11 bases in the middle. CDR1 is MNHEY, CDR2 SVGAGI, per germline. The CDR3 runs to 13 residues. The CDR3 region has the DNA TGTGCCAGCAGACCTGGAGACGAAGAGACCCAGTACTTC. Amino acid sequence: CASRPGDEETQYF.

The rearrangement uses TRBV6-2 or TRBV6-3 and TRBJ1-2, with 7 bases matching TRBD1. The germline V gene has CDR1 MNHEY and CDR2 SVGEGT. This CDR3 contains 16 residues. The V gene end was trimmed by 4 bases and the J gene end by 0 bases; junction bases not matched to a gene: 8. Written as DNA, the CDR3 is TGTGCCAGCAGTTCATTTCCGGGACAGCCTAACTATGGCTACACCTTC. It translates to CASSSFPGQPNYGYTF.

This chain joins TRBV2 and TRBJ2-3; D might be TRBD1 (5 bases). The V gene's germline CDR1 is SNHLY and CDR2 FYNNEI. V was clipped by 4 bases and J by 2 bases, with 10 bases between them. The CDR3 contains 14 residues. The CDR3 nucleotides are TGTGCCAGCAGTGTGGGGCAGACCACAGATACGCAGTATTTT. This codes for CASSVGQTTDTQYF.

V and J are TRBV4-2 and TRBJ2-5; 8 nucleotides line up with TRBD2. Germline CDR1 reads LGHNA; CDR2 reads YNFKEQ. The CDR3 totals 15 residues. J lost 2 bases, V lost 1 base, and 3 bases had no gene match. Written as DNA, the CDR3 is TGTGCCAGCAGCCAAGTAGCGGGGACGCAAGAGACCCAGTACTTC. Its translation: CASSQVAGTQETQYF.

This chain links TRBV28 with TRBJ1-5; D perhaps matches TRBD1 (5 bases). The CDR3 runs to 15 residues. V was shortened by 5 bases and J by 4 bases, with 15 bases between the two germline ends. CDR1 MDHEN and CDR2 SYDVKM come from the germline V gene. CDR3 amino acids: CASSRTRLPNQPQHF. The CDR3 DNA reads TGTGCCAGCAGTAGGACACGGCTACCGAATCAGCCCCAGCATTTT.

This clone has only one observation. The CDR3 bases are TGCGCCAGCAAGGTGGGGTCCCTGCGGGGTGAAAAACTGTTTTTT. It specifies CASKVGSLRGEKLFF. The J gene is TRBJ1-4, the V gene TRBV5-1; D not resolved. The CDR3 consists of 15 residues. The V gene's germline CDR1 is SGHRS and CDR2 YFSETQ. The V end lost 6 bases, the J end lost 7 bases, and 19 bases lay between the germline ends.

This sequence joins TRBV6-2 or TRBV6-3 and TRBJ1-6; tentatively, D is TRBD1 (6 bases). V shed 4 bases and J shed 10 bases, with 17 bases lying between them. The CDR3 totals 15 residues. Looked up from germline, CDR1 is MNHEY and CDR2 is SVGEGT. The CDR3 coding sequence is TGTGCCAGCAGTTTAACAGGGACCTATCGATCACCCCTCCACTTT. Protein sequence: CASSLTGTYRSPLHF.

V is TRBV19 and J is TRBJ1-5, with 9 bases identical to TRBD1. J gave up 6 bases and V 5 bases, and 8 bases lay outside the gene matches. Germline loops: CDR1 LNHDA, CDR2 SQIVND (reference sequence). There are 15 residues in the CDR3. CDR3 in DNA: TGTGCCAGTAGTGCACAACAGGGGGCGGGTCAGCCCCAGCATTTT. Translation gives CASSAQQGAGQPQHF. Filled out from reference TRBV19 and TRBJ1-5, the complete variable domain reads DGGITQSPKYLFRKEGQNVTLSCEQNLNHDAMYWYRQDPGQGLRLIYYSQIVNDFQKGDIAEGYSVSREKKESFPLTVTSAQKNPTAFYLCASSAQQGAGQPQHFGDGTRLSIL.